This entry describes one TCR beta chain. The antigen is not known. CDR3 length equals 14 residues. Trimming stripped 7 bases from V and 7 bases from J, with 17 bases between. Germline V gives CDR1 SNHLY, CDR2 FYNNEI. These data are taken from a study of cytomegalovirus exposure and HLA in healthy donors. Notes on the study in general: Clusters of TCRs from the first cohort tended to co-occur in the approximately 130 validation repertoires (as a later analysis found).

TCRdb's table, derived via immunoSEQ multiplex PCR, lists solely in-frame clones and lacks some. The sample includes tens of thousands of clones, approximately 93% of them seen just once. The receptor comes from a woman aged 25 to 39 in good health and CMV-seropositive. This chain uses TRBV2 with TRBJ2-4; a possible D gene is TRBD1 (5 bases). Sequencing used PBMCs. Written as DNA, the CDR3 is TGTGCCAGCAACCAGGGATTAGGTACTAACATTCAGTACTTC. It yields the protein CASNQGLGTNIQYF.